These T cell receptor beta chains were read from a single sample in a study of shared clonotypes between healthy human individuals. The table came from immunoSEQ multiplex PCR; TCRdb's copy has only in-frame clones and leaves some out. The repertoire holds approximately 740,000 clones, 80% to 95% seen once, with approximately 25% in the top ten. The sequenced material came from naive CD8+ T cells sorted from blood. These receptors were taken from a man aged 25-45 years in good health. CDR3s include the opening cysteine and the closing phenylalanine or tryptophan. A D gene is named only where the DNA matches it firmly. The listing skips clone size in some rows; elsewhere it reads once, few, many or a size class.

TRBJ2-4 . . TRBV4-1 TGCGCCAGCAGCCAAGGACAAATAGCCAAAAACATTCAGTACTTC CASSQGQIAKNIQYF
TRBJ1-3 once . TRBV5-1 TGCGCCAGCAGCTTGGAGGGAGGCTCTGGAAACACCATATATTTT CASSLEGGSGNTIYF
TRBJ1-2 . . TRBV27 TGTGCCACACGTGGAGGGGGCTATGGCTACACCTTC CATRGGGYGYTF
TRBJ2-2 . . TRBV7-6 TGTGCCAGCAGTACGGGGAGGCCCGGGGAGCTGTTTTTT CASSTGRPGELFF
TRBJ2-1 once TRBD2 TRBV27 TGTGCCAGCAGTTCCGTTGCTAGCGGTAACAATGAGCAGTTCTTC CASSSVASGNNEQFF
TRBJ1-2 once . TRBV27 TGTGCCAGCAGTCCCTGGGGCCCCTATGGCTACACCTTC CASSPWGPYGYTF
TRBJ2-7 . TRBD1 TRBV7-9 TGTGCCAGCAGCCCACGCCTACAGACAGGGGGCTCGGACGAGCAGTACTTC CASSPRLQTGGSDEQYF
TRBJ2-1 . . TRBV11-2 TGTGCCAGCAGCTTAGACAGTTACAATGAGCAGTTCTTC CASSLDSYNEQFF
TRBJ1-2 . . TRBV27 TGTGCCAGCAGTTTATCGGGCTATGGCTACACCTTC CASSLSGYGYTF
TRBJ2-7 . . TRBV5-6 TGTGCCAGCAGCTTACAGACGCGAGGGTTGGACTTC CASSLQTRGLDF
TRBJ2-2 . TRBD1 TRBV2 TGTGCCAGCACCCCTCCGACAGGGGTAACCGGGGAGCTGTTTTTT CASTPPTGVTGELFF
TRBJ2-7 . TRBD1 TRBV5-4 TGTGCCAGCAGCTTGGCCGGACAGGGGCTCCTGTCGATCGAGCAGTACTTC CASSLAGQGLLSIEQYF
TRBJ2-7 once TRBD1 TRBV28 TGTGCCAGCAGTTTAGGACCCGGGACAGGGTATGGCGAGCAGTACTTC CASSLGPGTGYGEQYF
TRBJ1-3 . . TRBV29-1 TGCAGCGTACGATCAGGGAACGGAAACACCATATATTTT CSVRSGNGNTIYF
TRBJ2-1 . . TRBV9 TGTGCCAGCAGCGTAATGAGGGCCCAAAGGGATGAGCAGTTCTTC CASSVMRAQRDEQFF